The source of this TCR beta chain is a study of shared clonotypes between healthy human individuals. TCRdb's copy holds only in-frame clones and misses some; the assay was immunoSEQ multiplex PCR. The data contain about 750,000 clones, about 91% of them singletons. Germline V gene data show CDR1 as LGHNA and CDR2 as YNFKEQ. Trimming took 3 bases from V and 2 from J; bases not matched to a gene: 11. The CDR3 spans 18 residues. Positively selected for CCR7, the CD45RO-negative cells used as naive CD8 cells excluded terminally differentiated effector memory CD45RA+ cells. Sequenced input: naive CD8+ T cells sorted from blood. The receptor comes from a man younger than 40 in good health. This chain joins TRBV4-2 and TRBJ2-3, with 10 bases aligning to TRBD2. DNA for the CDR3: TGTGCCAGCAGCCAGGACGACTGGGGGACTAGCGCCACAGATACGCAGTATTTT. It yields the protein CASSQDDWGTSATDTQYF.